What follows are 10 T cell receptor beta chains derived from one specimen sequenced in a study of response to subunit inactivated influenza vaccine. TCRdb fed the RT-PCR reads into MiXCR, producing one record per CDR3 protein. The sample yields a few hundred thousand distinct CDR3 sequences, roughly 22% seen once. The sample consisted of PBMCs from blood, taken around 22 months after vaccination. All receptors come from a man in his fifties or sixties who received an inactivated influenza vaccine.

The V call is TRBV12-3 or TRBV12-4, the J call TRBJ1-5, with 7 bases matching TRBD1. The ends lost 5 bases at V and 7 bases at J; junction bases unmatched: 11. This CDR3 spans 15 amino acids. CDR3 in DNA: TGTGCCAGCAGTCCCCCAGACAGGGTTGGCCAGCCCCAGCATTTT. It specifies CASSPPDRVGQPQHF.

The rearrangement links TRBV3-1 to TRBJ2-5, with TRBD1 matching 7 bases. Germline CDR1 and CDR2: LGHDT and YNNKEL (reference sequence). The ends lost 1 base at V and 1 base at J; junction bases unmatched: 6. This CDR3 has 16 residues. CDR3 residues: CASSQVIGQAQETQYF. The CDR3 DNA reads TGTGCCAGCAGCCAAGTAATTGGACAGGCCCAAGAGACCCAGTACTTC.

V gene TRBV28 combines with J gene TRBJ1-4; D possibly corresponds to TRBD1 (5 bases). The V end was cut by 8 bases, the J end by 13 bases, with 11 bases between. This CDR3 has 10 amino acids. Germline CDR1 MDHEN, CDR2 SYDVKM. The CDR3 bases are TGTGCCAGCGGGGGTTTAGGACTGTTTTTT. Its protein is CASGGLGLFF.

The CDR3: CASSIPTGGWSGGVTDTQYF. Here the CDR3 DNA reads TGTGCCAGCAGCATACCAACCGGGGGCTGGAGCGGGGGGGTCACAGATACGCAGTATTTT. V is TRBV7-8 and J is TRBJ2-3; 10 bases line up with TRBD2. Germline V gives CDR1 SGHVS, CDR2 FQNEAQ. This CDR3 region has 20 residues. V gave up 5 bases and J gave up 2 bases; unmatched junction bases: 19.

This clonotype was counted at least ten times. The CDR3 here is CASSYSGVYYGYTF. CDR3 nucleotides: TGTGCCAGCAGTTACTCGGGAGTTTACTATGGCTACACCTTC. This rearrangement joins TRBV6-2 or TRBV6-3 to TRBJ1-2; D gene ambiguous. CDR3 length: 14 residues. The germline V gene has CDR1 MNHEY and CDR2 SVGEGT. The V gene lost 0 bases and the J gene lost 3 bases, with 8 bases spanning the gap.

This clonotype was picked up a small number of times. This chain connects TRBV4-3 to TRBJ1-2, with 7 bases matching TRBD1. The trim removed 0 bases at V and 3 bases at J, leaving 7 bases unmatched. The CDR3 contains 16 residues. Germline V CDR1 and CDR2: LGHNA, YSLEER. CDR3 DNA: TGCGCCAGCAGCCAAGACTTAGGGGGCGCTCACTATGGCTACACCTTC. This gives the protein CASSQDLGGAHYGYTF.

V and J are TRBV20-1 and TRBJ1-6; 10 bases map to TRBD1. The CDR3 has 14 amino acids. The germline CDR1 and CDR2 sequences are DFQATT and SNEGSKA (reference sequence). The junction had 5 bases not matched to a gene; V was cut back by 4 bases and J by 8 bases. The CDR3 protein is CSATRDRGYSPLHF. CDR3 bases: TGCAGTGCTACCCGGGACAGGGGCTATTCACCCCTCCACTTT.

The chain employs TRBV4-3 and TRBJ2-1; D remains unclear. V was pared by 0 bases and J by 9 bases, with 15 bases between. Germline V gene sequence: CDR1 LGHNA, CDR2 YSLEER. The CDR3 extends over 15 amino acids. The CDR3 protein is CASSQEGRSRFEQFF. In DNA, the CDR3 is TGCGCCAGCAGCCAAGAAGGCCGGTCTAGATTTGAGCAGTTCTTC.

This chain links TRBV7-8 with TRBJ2-5; 9 positions agree with TRBD1. The J segment lost 3 bases and the V segment lost 5 bases, leaving 10 bases of the junction unmatched. CDR1 SGHVS and CDR2 FQNEAQ come from the germline V gene. The CDR3 is 16 amino acids. Here the CDR3 DNA reads TGTGCCAGCAGCCCCCGGACAGGGGCGATTAAAGAGACCCAGTACTTC. Protein: CASSPRTGAIKETQYF.

The chain carries TRBV12-3 or TRBV12-4 and TRBJ2-1; D is ambiguous. This CDR3 spans 13 amino acids. Trimming removed 5 bases from V and 10 bases from J, with 15 bases in between. CDR3 in DNA: TGTGCCAGCAGTCCCCGAAATAGCAGAGAGCAGTTCTTC. This gives the protein CASSPRNSREQFF.